At least ten counts were recorded for the clone carrying this T cell receptor (beta chain). Antigen specificity is unknown. One entry per CDR3 protein, called by TCRdb with MiXCR from the reads. The table shows about 300,000 distinct CDR3 sequences, with approximately 8.9% occurring only once. Per germline, CDR1 MDHEN and CDR2 SYDVKM. The CDR3 contains 12 residues. V was clipped by 5 bases and J by 5 bases, with 10 bases between them. This sample stems from a study of T cell repertoires in cytomegalovirus infection. The wider study: In public TCR beta signatures, there were indications of both CMV infection and matching HLA type.

Findings and caveats of the study: Accumulated public TCR beta family frequency recognized individuals carrying CMV together with the relevant HLA. HLA-C-restricted CMV clonotypes gave the most frequent clonotype in two of eight donors.

Input material: PBMCs. The chain is built from TRBV28 and TRBJ2-7; tentative D call: TRBD1 (6 bases). The source is a human donor in good health (CMV status not recorded). Some clones in this sample may be carry-over from other donors' samples. CDR3 loop: CASSDRFDEQYV. For the CDR3, the DNA is TGTGCCAGCAGTGACAGGTTCGACGAGCAGTACGTC.